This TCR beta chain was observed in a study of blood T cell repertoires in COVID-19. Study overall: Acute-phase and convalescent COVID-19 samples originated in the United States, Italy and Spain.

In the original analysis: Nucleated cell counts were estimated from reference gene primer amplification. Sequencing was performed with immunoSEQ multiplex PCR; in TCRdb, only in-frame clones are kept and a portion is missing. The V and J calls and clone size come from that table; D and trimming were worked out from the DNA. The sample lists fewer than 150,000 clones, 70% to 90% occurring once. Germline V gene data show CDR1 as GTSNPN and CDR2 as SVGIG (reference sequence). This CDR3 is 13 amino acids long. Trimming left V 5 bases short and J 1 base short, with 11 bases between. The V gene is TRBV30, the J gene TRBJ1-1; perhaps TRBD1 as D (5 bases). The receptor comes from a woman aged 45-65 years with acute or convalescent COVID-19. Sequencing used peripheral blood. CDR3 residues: CAWRPGGNTEAFF. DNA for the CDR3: TGTGCCTGGCGACCCGGGGGGAACACTGAAGCTTTCTTT.